This passage covers 5 T cell receptor beta chains from one sample sequenced in a study of T-cell memory formation after mild COVID-19. MiXCR was run by TCRdb on the 5' RACE reads, yielding one entry per CDR3 protein. This repertoire shows about 320,000 distinct CDR3 sequences, approximately 14% found once; its top ten account for 20% to 25%. Sequencing was done on a sample of PBMCs or a T cell subset sorted from them (not recorded which). The source is a man younger than 30 who had mild COVID-19 (a few samples of this study predate the infection). Cell type and time point are not known.

This clonotype was counted only a few times. The chain employs TRBV5-1 and TRBJ2-5; 10 bases map to TRBD2. The ends lost 4 bases at V and 5 bases at J; junction bases unmatched: 8. The germline gives CDR1 SGHRS, CDR2 YFSETQ. This CDR3 contains 15 residues. In nucleotides, the CDR3 is TGCGCCAGCAGCGCTGGGACTAGCGAGGGGGAGACCCAGTACTTC. Its protein product is CASSAGTSEGETQYF.

J is TRBJ1-5 and V is TRBV20-1; D unresolved. Germline V lookup: CDR1 DFQATT, CDR2 SNEGSKA (reference sequence). This CDR3 region has 14 residues. V shed 7 bases and J shed 1 base, with 14 bases lying between them. For the CDR3, the DNA is TGCAGTGTCCTACCTCTGGGGAGCAATCAGCCCCAGCATTTT. This encodes CSVLPLGSNQPQHF.

This clonotype has a single count. The chain couples TRBV6-1 to TRBJ1-1; D unclear. The CDR3 is 14 amino acids. The V gene lost 1 base and the J gene lost 2 bases, with 8 bases spanning the gap. The germline V gene has CDR1 MNHNS and CDR2 SASEGT. The CDR3 protein is CASSEGNSNTEAFF. The DNA for the CDR3 is TGTGCCAGCAGTGAAGGGAACAGCAACACTGAAGCTTTCTTT.

This clonotype has only a few counts. This chain joins TRBV5-1 and TRBJ2-1; 10 nucleotides match TRBD1. CDR1 is SGHRS, CDR2 YFSETQ, per germline. Trimming removed 5 bases from V and 5 bases from J; junction bases left unmatched: 10. This CDR3 is 16 amino acids long. The CDR3 here is CASSSARDRGNNEQFF. The CDR3 DNA is TGCGCCAGCAGTTCCGCCCGGGACAGGGGTAACAATGAGCAGTTCTTC.

This clonotype has ten or more counts. The V call is TRBV7-2, the J call TRBJ2-7; no clear D. The length of the CDR3 is 15 residues. V was shortened by 1 base and J by 3 bases, with 13 bases between the two germline ends. Looked up from germline, CDR1 is SGHTA and CDR2 is FQGNSA. CDR3 region: CASSLEVPVNYEQYF. The CDR3 DNA sequence: TGTGCCAGCAGCTTAGAGGTCCCGGTGAACTACGAGCAGTACTTC.